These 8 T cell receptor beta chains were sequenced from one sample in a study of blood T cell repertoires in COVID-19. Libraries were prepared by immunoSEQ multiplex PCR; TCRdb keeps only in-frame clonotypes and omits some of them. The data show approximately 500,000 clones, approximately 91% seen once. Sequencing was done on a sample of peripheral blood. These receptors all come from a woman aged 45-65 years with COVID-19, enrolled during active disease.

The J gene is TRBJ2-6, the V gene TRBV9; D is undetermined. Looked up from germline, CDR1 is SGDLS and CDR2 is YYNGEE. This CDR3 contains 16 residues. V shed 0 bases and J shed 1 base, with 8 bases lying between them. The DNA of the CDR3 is TGTGCCAGCAGCGTAGGGTTCGGGTCTGGGGCCAACGTCCTGACTTTC. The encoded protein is CASSVGFGSGANVLTF.

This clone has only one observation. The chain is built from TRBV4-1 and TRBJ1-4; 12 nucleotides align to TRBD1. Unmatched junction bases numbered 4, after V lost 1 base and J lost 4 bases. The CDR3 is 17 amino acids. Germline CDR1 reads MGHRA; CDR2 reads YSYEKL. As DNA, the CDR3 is TGCGCCAGCAGCCAAGGGGACAGGGGGCTGGTTAATGAAAAACTGTTTTTT. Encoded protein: CASSQGDRGLVNEKLFF.

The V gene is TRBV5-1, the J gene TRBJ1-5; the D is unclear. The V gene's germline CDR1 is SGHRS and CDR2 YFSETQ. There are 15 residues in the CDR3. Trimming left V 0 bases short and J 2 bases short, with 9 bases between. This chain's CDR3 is CASSLDNGGNQPQHF. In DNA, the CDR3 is TGCGCCAGCAGCTTGGACAACGGGGGCAATCAGCCCCAGCATTTT.

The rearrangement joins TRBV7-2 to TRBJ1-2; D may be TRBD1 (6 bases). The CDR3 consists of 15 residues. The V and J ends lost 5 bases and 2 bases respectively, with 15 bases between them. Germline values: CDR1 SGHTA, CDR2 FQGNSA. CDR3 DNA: TGTGCCAGCAGCCGCGTAGGGGGGGCAAACTATGGCTACACCTTC. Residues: CASSRVGGANYGYTF.

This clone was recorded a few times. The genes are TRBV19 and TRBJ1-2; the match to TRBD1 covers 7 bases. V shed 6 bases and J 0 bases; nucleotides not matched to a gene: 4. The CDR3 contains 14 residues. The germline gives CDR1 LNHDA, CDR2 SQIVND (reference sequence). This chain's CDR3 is CASRQGGANYGYTF. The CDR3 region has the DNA TGTGCCAGTAGGCAGGGGGGAGCTAACTATGGCTACACCTTC.

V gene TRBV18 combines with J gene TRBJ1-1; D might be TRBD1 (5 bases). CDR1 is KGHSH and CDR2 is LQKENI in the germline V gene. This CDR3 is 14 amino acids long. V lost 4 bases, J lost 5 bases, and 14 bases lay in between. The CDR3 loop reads CASSLGGSRTEAFF. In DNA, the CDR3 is TGTGCCAGCTCACTCGGGGGGAGTAGGACTGAAGCTTTCTTT.

CDR3 in amino acids: CAWSRGAYNEQFF. The DNA of the CDR3 is TGTGCCTGGAGTCGGGGGGCGTACAATGAGCAGTTCTTC. The chain joins TRBV30 to TRBJ2-1; tentative D call: TRBD2 (7 bases). CDR1 and CDR2 from the germline V gene are GTSNPN and SVGIG (reference sequence). Trimming took off 2 bases at V and 4 bases at J, with 9 bases between the two ends. The CDR3 is 13 amino acids.

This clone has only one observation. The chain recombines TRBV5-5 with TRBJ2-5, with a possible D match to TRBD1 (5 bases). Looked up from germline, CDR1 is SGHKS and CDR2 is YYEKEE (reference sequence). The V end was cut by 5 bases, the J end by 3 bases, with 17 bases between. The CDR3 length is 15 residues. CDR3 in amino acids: CASSYLRVGKETQYF. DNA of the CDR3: TGTGCCAGCAGTTATCTCAGGGTAGGAAAAGAGACCCAGTACTTC.